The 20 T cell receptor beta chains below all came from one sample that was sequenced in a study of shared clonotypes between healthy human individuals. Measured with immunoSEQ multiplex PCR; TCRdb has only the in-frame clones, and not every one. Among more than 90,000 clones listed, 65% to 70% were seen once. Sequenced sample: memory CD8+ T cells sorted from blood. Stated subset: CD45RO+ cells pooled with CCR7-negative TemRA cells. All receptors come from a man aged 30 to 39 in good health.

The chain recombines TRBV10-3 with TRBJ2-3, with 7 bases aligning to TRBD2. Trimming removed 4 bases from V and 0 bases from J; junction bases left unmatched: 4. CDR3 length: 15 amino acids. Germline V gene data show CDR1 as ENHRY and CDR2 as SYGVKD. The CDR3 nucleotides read TGTGCCATCAGTGGCCTAGCGGCAAGCACAGATACGCAGTATTTT. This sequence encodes CAISGLAASTDTQYF.

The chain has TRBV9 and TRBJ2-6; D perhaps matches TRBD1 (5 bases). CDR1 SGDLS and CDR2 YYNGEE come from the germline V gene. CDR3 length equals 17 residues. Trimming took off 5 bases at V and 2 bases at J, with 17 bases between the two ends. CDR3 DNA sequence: TGTGCCAGCAGTGTCTCGGACACCGGCCCTGGGGCCAACGTCCTGACTTTC. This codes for CASSVSDTGPGANVLTF.

CDR3: CASSPVGSSYEQYF. The CDR3 coding sequence is TGTGCCAGCAGCCCAGTCGGGAGTTCCTACGAGCAGTACTTC. The V call is TRBV11-2, the J call TRBJ2-5, with D perhaps TRBD2 (6 bases). The closer fit of TRBJ2-7 to the DNA end suggests the J call may be wrong. Germline assignment: CDR1 SGHAT and CDR2 FQNNGV. CDR3 size: 14 residues.

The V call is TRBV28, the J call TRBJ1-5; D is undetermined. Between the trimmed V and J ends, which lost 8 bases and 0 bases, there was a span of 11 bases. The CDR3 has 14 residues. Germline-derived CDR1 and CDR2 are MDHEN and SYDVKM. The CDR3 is CASHGVYSNQPQHF. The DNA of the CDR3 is TGTGCCAGCCATGGGGTTTATAGCAATCAGCCCCAGCATTTT.

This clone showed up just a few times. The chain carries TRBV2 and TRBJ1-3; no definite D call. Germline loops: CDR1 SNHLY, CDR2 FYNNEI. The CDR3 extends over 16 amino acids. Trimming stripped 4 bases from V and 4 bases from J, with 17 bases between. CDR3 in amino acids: CASSAPRLGSGNTIYF. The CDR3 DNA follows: TGTGCCAGCAGTGCGCCAAGGCTCGGGTCGGGAAACACCATATATTTT.

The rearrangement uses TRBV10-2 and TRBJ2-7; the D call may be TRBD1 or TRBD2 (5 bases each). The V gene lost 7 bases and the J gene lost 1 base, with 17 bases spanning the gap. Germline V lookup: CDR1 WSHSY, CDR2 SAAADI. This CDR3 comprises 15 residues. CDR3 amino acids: CASKMPGTASYEQYF. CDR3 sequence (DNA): TGCGCCAGCAAGATGCCCGGGACGGCTTCCTACGAGCAGTACTTC.

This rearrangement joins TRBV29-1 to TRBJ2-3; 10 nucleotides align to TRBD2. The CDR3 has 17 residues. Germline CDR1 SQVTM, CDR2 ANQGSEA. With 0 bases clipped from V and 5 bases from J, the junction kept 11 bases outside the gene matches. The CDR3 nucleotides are TGCAGCGTTGAAGACGACACCACTAGCGGGAAAATAGATACGCAGTATTTT. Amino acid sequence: CSVEDDTTSGKIDTQYF.

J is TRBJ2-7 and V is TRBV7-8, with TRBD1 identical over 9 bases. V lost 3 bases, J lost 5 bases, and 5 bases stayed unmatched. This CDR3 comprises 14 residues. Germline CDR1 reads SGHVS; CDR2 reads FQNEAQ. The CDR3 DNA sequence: TGTGCCAGCAGCTTTCGGGACAGGGTCCACGAGCAGTACTTC. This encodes CASSFRDRVHEQYF.

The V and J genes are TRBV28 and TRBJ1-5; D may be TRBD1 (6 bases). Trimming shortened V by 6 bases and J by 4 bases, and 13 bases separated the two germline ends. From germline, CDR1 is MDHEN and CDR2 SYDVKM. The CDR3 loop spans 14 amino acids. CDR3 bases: TGTGCCAGCAGCCTACAGGGCACAAATCAGCCCCAGCATTTT. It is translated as CASSLQGTNQPQHF.

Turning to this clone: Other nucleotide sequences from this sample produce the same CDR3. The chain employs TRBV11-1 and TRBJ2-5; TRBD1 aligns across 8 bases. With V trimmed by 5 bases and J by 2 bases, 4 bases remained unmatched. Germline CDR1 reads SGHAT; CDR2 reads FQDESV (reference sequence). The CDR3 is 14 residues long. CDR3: CASSPRQGQETQYF. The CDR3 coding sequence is TGTGCCAGCAGCCCCCGACAGGGGCAAGAGACCCAGTACTTC. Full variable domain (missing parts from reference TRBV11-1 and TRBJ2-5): EAEVAQSPRYKITEKSQAVAFWCDPISGHATLYWYRQILGQGPELLVQFQDESVVDDSQLPKDRFSAERLKGVDSTLKIQPAELGDSAMYLCASSPRQGQETQYFGPGTRLLVL.

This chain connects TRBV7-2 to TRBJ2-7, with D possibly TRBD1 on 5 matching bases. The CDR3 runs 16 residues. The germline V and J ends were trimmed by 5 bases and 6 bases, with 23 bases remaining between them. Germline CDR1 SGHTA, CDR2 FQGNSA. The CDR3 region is CASSQPSLDSDGEQYF. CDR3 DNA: TGTGCCAGCAGCCAACCCTCACTCGACAGTGACGGCGAGCAGTACTTC. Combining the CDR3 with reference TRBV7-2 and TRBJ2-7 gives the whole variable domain GAGVSQSPSNKVTEKGKDVELRCDPISGHTALYWYRQSLGQGLEFLIYFQGNSAPDKSGLPSDRFSAERTGGSVSTLTIQRTQQEDSAVYLCASSQPSLDSDGEQYFGPGTRLTVT.

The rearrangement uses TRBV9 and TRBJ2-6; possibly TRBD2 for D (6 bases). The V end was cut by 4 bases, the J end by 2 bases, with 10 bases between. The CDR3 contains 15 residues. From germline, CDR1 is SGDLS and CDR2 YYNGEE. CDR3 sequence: CASSTWGAGANVLTF. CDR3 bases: TGTGCCAGCAGCACCTGGGGGGCTGGGGCCAACGTCCTGACTTTC.

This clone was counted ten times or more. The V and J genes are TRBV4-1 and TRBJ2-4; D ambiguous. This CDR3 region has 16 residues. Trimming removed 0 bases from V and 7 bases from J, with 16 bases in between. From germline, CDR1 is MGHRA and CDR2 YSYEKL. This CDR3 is CASSQEVGGSRNIQYF. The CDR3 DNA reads TGCGCCAGCAGCCAAGAAGTAGGTGGCTCCAGGAACATTCAGTACTTC.

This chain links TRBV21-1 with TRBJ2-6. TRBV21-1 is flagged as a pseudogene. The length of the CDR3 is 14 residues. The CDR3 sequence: CASSKGSGANVLTF. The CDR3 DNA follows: TGTGCCAGCAGCAAAGGCTCTGGGGCCAACGTCCTGACTTTC.

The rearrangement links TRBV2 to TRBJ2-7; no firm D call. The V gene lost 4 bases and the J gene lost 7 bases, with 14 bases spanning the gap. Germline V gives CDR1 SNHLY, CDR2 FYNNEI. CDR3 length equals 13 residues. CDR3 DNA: TGTGCCAGCAGTGGGCAAACGGTCGAAGAGCAGTACTTC. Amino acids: CASSGQTVEEQYF.

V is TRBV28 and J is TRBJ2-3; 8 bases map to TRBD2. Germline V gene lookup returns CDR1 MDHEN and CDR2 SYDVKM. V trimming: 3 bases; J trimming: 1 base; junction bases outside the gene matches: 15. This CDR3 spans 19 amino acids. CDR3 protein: CASSFGSGANSFRTDTQYF. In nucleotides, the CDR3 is TGTGCCAGCAGTTTCGGTAGCGGGGCTAATTCTTTCCGCACAGATACGCAGTATTTT.

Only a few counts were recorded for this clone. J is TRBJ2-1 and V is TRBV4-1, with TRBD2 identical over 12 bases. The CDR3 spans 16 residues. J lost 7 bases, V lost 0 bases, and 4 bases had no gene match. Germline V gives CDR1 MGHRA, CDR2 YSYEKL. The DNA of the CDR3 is TGCGCCAGCAGCCAAGAGACTAGCGGGAGTGGTAATGAGCAGTTCTTC. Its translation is CASSQETSGSGNEQFF.

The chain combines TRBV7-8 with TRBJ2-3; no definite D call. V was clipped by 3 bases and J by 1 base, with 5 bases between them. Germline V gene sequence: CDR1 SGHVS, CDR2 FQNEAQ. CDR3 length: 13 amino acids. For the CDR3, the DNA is TGTGCCAGCAGCTTCGGAGGCACAGATACGCAGTATTTT. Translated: CASSFGGTDTQYF.

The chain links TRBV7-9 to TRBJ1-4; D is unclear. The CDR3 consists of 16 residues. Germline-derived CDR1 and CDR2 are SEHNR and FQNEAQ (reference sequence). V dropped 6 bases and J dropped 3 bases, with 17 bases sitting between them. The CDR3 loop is CASRSLEGFANEKLFF. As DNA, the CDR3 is TGTGCCAGCAGATCCCTCGAAGGCTTCGCTAATGAAAAACTGTTTTTT.

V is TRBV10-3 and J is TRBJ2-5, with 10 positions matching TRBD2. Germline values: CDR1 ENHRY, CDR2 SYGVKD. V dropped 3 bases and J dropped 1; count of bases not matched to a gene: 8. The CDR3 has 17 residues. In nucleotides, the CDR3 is TGTGCCATCAGTGAAGGAGCGGGAGGGCCGGGCCAAGAGACCCAGTACTTC. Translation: CAISEGAGGPGQETQYF.